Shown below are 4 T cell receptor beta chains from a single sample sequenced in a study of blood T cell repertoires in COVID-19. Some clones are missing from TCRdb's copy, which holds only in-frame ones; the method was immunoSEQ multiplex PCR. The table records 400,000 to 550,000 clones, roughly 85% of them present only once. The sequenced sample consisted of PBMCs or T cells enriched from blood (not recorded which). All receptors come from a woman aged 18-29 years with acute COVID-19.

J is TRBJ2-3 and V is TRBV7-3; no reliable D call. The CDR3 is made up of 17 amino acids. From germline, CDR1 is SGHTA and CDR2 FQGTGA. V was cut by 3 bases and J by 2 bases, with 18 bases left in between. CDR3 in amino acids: CASSLARQWITTDTQYF. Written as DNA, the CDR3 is TGTGCCAGCAGCTTGGCGCGGCAGTGGATCACCACAGATACGCAGTATTTT.

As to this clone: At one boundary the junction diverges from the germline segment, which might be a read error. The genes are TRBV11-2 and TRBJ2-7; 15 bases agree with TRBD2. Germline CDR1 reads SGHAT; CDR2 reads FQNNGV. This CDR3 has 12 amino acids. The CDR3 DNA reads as TGTGCCAGCAGTTCCGGGACTAGCGGGGGGAAATTC. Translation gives CASSSGTSGGKF. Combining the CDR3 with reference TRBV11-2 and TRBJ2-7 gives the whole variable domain EAGVAQSPRYKIIEKRQSVAFWCNPISGHATLYWYQQILGQGPKLLIQFQNNGVVDDSQLPKDRFSAERLKGVDSTLKIQPAKLEDSAVYLCASSSGTSGGKFGPGTRLTVT.

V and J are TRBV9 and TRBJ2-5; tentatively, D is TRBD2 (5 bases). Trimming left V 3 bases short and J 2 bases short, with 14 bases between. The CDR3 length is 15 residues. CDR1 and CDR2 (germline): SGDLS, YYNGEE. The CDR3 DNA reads TGTGCCAGCAGCGCCCTTAGCGAGGGTCAAGAGACCCAGTACTTC. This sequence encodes CASSALSEGQETQYF.

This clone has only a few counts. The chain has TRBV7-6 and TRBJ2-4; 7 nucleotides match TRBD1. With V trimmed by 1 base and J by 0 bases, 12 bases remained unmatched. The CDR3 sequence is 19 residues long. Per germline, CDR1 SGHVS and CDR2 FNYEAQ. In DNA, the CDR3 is TGTGCCAGCAGCTTAGATTCAGGACAGGCTGATATAGCCAAAAACATTCAGTACTTC. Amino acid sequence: CASSLDSGQADIAKNIQYF. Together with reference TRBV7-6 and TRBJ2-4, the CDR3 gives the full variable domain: GAGVSQSPRYKVTKRGQDVALRCDPISGHVSLYWYRQALGQGPEFLTYFNYEAQQDKSGLPNDRFSAERPEGSISTLTIQRTEQRDSAMYRCASSLDSGQADIAKNIQYFGAGTRLSVL.